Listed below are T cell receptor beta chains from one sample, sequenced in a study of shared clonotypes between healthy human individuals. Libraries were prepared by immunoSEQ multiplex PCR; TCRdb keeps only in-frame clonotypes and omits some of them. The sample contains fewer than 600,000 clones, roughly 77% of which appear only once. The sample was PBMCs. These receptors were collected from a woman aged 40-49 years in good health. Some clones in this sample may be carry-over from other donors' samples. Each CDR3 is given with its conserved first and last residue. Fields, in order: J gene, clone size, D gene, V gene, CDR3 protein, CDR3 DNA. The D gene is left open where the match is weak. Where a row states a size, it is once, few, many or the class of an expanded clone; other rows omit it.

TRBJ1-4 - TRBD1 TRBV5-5 CASSPGGREKLFF TGTGCCAGCAGTCCAGGGGGCCGGGAAAAACTGTTTTTT
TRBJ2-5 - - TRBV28 CASSPPGARETQYF TGTGCCAGCAGTCCCCCGGGGGCAAGGGAGACCCAGTACTTC
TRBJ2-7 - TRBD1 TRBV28 CATQIPGQLYEQYF TGTGCCACACAGATCCCGGGACAGCTCTACGAGCAGTACTTC
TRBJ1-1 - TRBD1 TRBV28 CASSLTGDYVNTEAFF TGTGCCAGCAGTCTGACAGGGGACTATGTGAACACCGAAGCTTTCTTT
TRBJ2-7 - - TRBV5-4 CASSFGGGDQYF TGTGCCAGCAGCTTCGGCGGGGGCGATCAGTACTTC
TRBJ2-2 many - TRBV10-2 CASSDGLTNTGELFF TGCGCCAGCAGTGATGGTCTAACGAACACCGGGGAGCTGTTTTTT
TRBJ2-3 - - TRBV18 CASSPQMLRDTDTQYF TGTGCCAGCTCACCTCAAATGCTCAGGGATACAGATACGCAGTATTTT
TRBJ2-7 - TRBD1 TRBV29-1 CSVRAGGSYEQYF TGCAGCGTTAGGGCAGGGGGCTCCTACGAGCAGTACTTC
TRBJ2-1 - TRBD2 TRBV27 CASSLSASGRYQFF TGTGCCAGCAGTTTATCGGCTAGCGGGAGGTACCAGTTCTTC
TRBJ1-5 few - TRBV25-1 CASSEGRQPQHF TGTGCCAGCAGTGAAGGGAGGCAGCCCCAGCATTTT
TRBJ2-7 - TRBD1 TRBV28 CASSLWGDRDSYEQYF TGTGCCAGCAGTTTATGGGGGGACAGGGACTCCTACGAGCAGTACTTC
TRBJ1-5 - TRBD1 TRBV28 CASQGEARPQHF TGTGCCAGCCAGGGGGAGGCTCGGCCCCAGCATTTT
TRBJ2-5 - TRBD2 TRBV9 CASSVDAGEETQYF TGTGCCAGCAGCGTCGATGCGGGAGAAGAGACCCAGTACTTC
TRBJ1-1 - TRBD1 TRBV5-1 CASSLVRGDTEAFF TGCGCCAGCAGCTTGGTCAGGGGGGACACTGAAGCTTTCTTT
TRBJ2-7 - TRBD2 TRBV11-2 CASSFSPSGRIYEQYF TGTGCCAGCAGCTTTTCCCCTAGCGGGAGGATCTACGAGCAGTACTTC
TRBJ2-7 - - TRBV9 CASEQGLYEQYF TGTGCCAGCGAACAGGGACTCTACGAGCAGTACTTC
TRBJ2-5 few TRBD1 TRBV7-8 CASSTGGDRVRETQYF TGTGCCAGCAGTACGGGCGGGGACAGGGTGCGAGAGACCCAGTACTTC
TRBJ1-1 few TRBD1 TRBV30 CAWSVQGIEAFF TGTGCCTGGAGTGTACAGGGGATTGAAGCTTTCTTT
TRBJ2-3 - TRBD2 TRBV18 CASSASTSGTFTDTQYF TGTGCCAGCTCAGCTTCGACTAGCGGGACGTTCACAGATACGCAGTATTTT
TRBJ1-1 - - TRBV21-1 CASSNSIAIRTEAFF TGTGCCAGCAGTAACAGTATAGCAATTCGCACTGAAGCTTTCTTT
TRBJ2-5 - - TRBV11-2 CASGLGLLKETQYF TGTGCCAGCGGCCTTGGCCTTCTTAAAGAGACCCAGTACTTC
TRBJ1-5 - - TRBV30 CAWTDSAVMQPQHF TGTGCCTGGACTGACAGCGCCGTAATGCAGCCCCAGCATTTT
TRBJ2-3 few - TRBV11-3 CASSLGRASHTQYF TGTGCCAGCAGCTTAGGACGGGCGAGCCATACGCAGTATTTT
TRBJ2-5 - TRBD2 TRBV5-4 CASSNVREGRETQYF TGTGCCAGCAGCAACGTACGGGAGGGCCGCGAGACCCAGTACTTC
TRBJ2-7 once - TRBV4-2 CASSQDYSIDTYEQYF TGTGCCAGCAGCCAAGATTACTCAATTGACACCTACGAGCAGTACTTC
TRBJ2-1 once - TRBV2 CASSGRQTEQFF TGTGCCAGCAGTGGAAGACAGACCGAGCAGTTCTTC
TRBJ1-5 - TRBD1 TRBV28 CASFGTVTNQPQHF TGTGCCAGTTTCGGGACAGTTACCAATCAGCCCCAGCATTTT
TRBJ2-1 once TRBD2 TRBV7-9 CASSLGLAYDLRYNEQFF TGTGCCAGCAGCTTAGGACTAGCCTACGACCTGAGGTACAATGAGCAGTTCTTC
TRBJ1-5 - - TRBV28 CASSSDIPYSNQPQHF TGTGCCAGCAGCTCGGACATACCCTATAGCAATCAGCCCCAGCATTTT
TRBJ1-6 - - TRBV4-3 CASSLTGRQDSPLHF TGCGCCAGCAGCCTTACGGGCAGGCAGGATTCACCCCTCCACTTT
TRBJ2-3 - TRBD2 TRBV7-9 CASSRTSGKDTQYF TGTGCCAGCAGCCGGACTAGCGGGAAAGATACGCAGTATTTT